What follows are 15 T cell receptor beta chains derived from one specimen sequenced in a study of T cell repertoires in cytomegalovirus infection. From the reads, TCRdb called clonotypes with MiXCR, one entry per CDR3 protein. The sample yields about 920,000 distinct CDR3 sequences, approximately 31% seen once. Antigen specificity for these receptors is unknown. This specimen was cultured CD8+ T cells from PBMCs, taken from culture after CMV antigen stimulation. Receptors originate from a human donor in good health (CMV status not recorded). Some clones in this sample may be carry-over from other donors' samples.

CDR3 DNA: TGTGCCAGCAGCCCCCCTGGGAGGGCGTCCTACGAGCAGTACTTC. Translated, it gives CASSPPGRASYEQYF. The chain has TRBV7-9 and TRBJ2-7; 7 nucleotides line up with TRBD2. The CDR3 covers 15 residues. V shed 5 bases, J shed 1 base, and the junction held 8 bases outside the gene matches. Looked up from germline, CDR1 is SEHNR and CDR2 is FQNEAQ (reference sequence).

The chain joins TRBV12-3 or TRBV12-4 to TRBJ2-3; D not resolved. The CDR3 contains 16 residues. With 1 base removed from V and 0 bases from J, the gap between germline ends came to 11 bases. CDR3 region: CASSLEEVISTDTQYF. CDR3 coding DNA: TGTGCCAGCAGTTTAGAGGAAGTCATTAGCACAGATACGCAGTATTTT.

A single count supports this clonotype. The DNA of the CDR3 is TGTGCCAGCAGTAACGGGGTTCCCTACGAGCAGTACGTC. Protein: CASSNGVPYEQYV. V and J are TRBV6-2 or TRBV6-3 and TRBJ2-7; possible D gene TRBD2, 5 bases. Deletions cut 5 bases from V and 2 bases from J, with 10 bases between. Germline V gene sequence: CDR1 MNHEY, CDR2 SVGEGT. This CDR3 region has 13 residues.

This sequence joins TRBV28 and TRBJ2-7; D gene uncertain. The CDR3 has 14 residues. CDR1 MDHEN and CDR2 SYDVKM come from the germline V gene. Trimming left V 3 bases short and J 0 bases short, with 9 bases between. CDR3 sequence reads: CASSFPSRSYEQYV. CDR3 DNA: TGTGCCAGCAGTTTCCCTTCGCGCTCCTACGAGCAGTACGTC.

This chain links TRBV23-1 with TRBJ2-5; no reliable D call. TRBV23-1 is flagged as an ORF with uncertain function. The length of the CDR3 is 14 residues. Trimming left V 6 bases short and J 2 bases short, with 13 bases between. CDR3 sequence: CASRARRQQETQYF. The CDR3, as DNA: TGCGCCAGCAGGGCGAGGCGGCAGCAAGAGACCCAGTACTTC.

The rearrangement links TRBV29-1 to TRBJ1-2; the D gene is possibly TRBD1 (6 bases). Germline CDR1 is SQVTM and CDR2 is ANQGSEA. CDR3 length: 13 residues. The ends were cut back, 2 bases at V and 3 bases at J, with 10 bases in the middle. The CDR3 loop is CSVEFAGDYGYTF. CDR3 coding DNA: TGCAGCGTTGAATTCGCAGGGGACTATGGCTACACCTTC.

Worth noting for this clonotype: A clone one base away is much larger, so this may be a read error. The CDR3 DNA reads as TGTGCCACGGAGGGGGGGATAGGGCGTTTCAACGATACGCAGTATTTT. Protein: CATEGGIGRFNDTQYF. The chain uses TRBV7-2 and TRBJ2-3, with a weak D call TRBD2 (7 bases). Germline CDR1 and CDR2: SGHTA and FQGNSA. This CDR3 contains 16 residues. V lost 10 bases and J 6 bases, leaving 26 bases between the germline ends.

This clonotype appeared many times. This chain connects TRBV7-8 to TRBJ2-7; tentatively, D is TRBD1 (6 bases). Germline CDR1 and CDR2: SGHVS and FQNEAQ. There are 14 residues in the CDR3. V was pared by 1 base and J by 7 bases, with 14 bases between. The CDR3 nucleotides read TGTGCCAGCAGCTTAGGGGACACCCAGGGAGAGCAGTACTTC. Its protein product is CASSLGDTQGEQYF.

This clonotype was found once. The chain combines TRBV25-1 with TRBJ1-1; D gene ambiguous. The germline gives CDR1 MGHDK, CDR2 SYGVNS. Trimming removed 4 bases at V and 5 bases at J, with 17 bases between. This CDR3 is 15 amino acids long. As DNA, the CDR3 is TGTGCCAGCAGTGTGGGAGTTGGAATGTATACTGAAGCTTTCTTT. Translation gives CASSVGVGMYTEAFF.

This clonotype was picked up one time. The gene calls are TRBV12-5 and TRBJ2-2, with D maybe TRBD1 (6 bases). The V gene's germline CDR1 is LGHNT and CDR2 FRNRAP. V lost 0 bases and J 7 bases, leaving 12 bases between the germline ends. This CDR3 has 15 amino acids. CDR3 sequence: CASGLVIADSGELFF. CDR3 bases: TGTGCTAGTGGTTTGGTAATTGCGGACAGCGGGGAGCTGTTTTTT.

This clonotype was observed a few times. The chain couples TRBV7-9 to TRBJ1-1; D unclear. CDR1 is SEHNR and CDR2 is FQNEAQ in the germline V gene (reference sequence). The CDR3 contains 12 residues. The ends were cut back, 5 bases at V and 3 bases at J, with 7 bases in the middle. CDR3: CASSLTHTEAFF. CDR3 sequence (DNA): TGTGCCAGCAGCCTGACCCACACTGAAGCTTTCTTT.

V usage is TRBV9 and J usage is TRBJ1-1; D remains unclear. CDR3 size: 12 residues. CDR1 and CDR2 from the germline V gene are SGDLS and YYNGEE. V lost 2 bases to trimming and J lost 6 bases, with 8 bases between them. The CDR3 DNA sequence: TGTGCCAGCAGCGTCCGAAGTCCTGAAGCTTTCTTT. This encodes CASSVRSPEAFF.

The chain uses TRBV20-1 and TRBJ2-7; tentatively, D is TRBD2 (6 bases). This CDR3 spans 14 amino acids. Deletions cut 6 bases from V and 0 bases from J, with 15 bases between. Germline CDR1 and CDR2: DFQATT and SNEGSKA (reference sequence). For the CDR3, the DNA is TGCAGTGCGATCAGCGGGTACCTCTCCTACGAGCAGTACGTC. The encoded protein is CSAISGYLSYEQYV.

This clonotype has more than one count but fewer than ten. The chain links TRBV5-1 to TRBJ1-1, with D hard to call. CDR3 length equals 14 residues. Trimming removed 3 bases at V and 0 bases at J, with 9 bases between. The germline gives CDR1 SGHRS, CDR2 YFSETQ. The CDR3 here is CASSSDGVNTEAFF. CDR3 bases: TGCGCCAGCAGCTCAGACGGAGTGAACACTGAAGCTTTCTTT.

This clonotype has only a few counts. CDR3 sequence: CASSPLVSSGVYNEQFF. The DNA for the CDR3 is TGTGCCAGCAGCCCCTTAGTTTCGAGCGGGGTTTACAATGAGCAGTTCTTC. The V and J genes are TRBV7-3 and TRBJ2-1, with 7 bases that match TRBD2. The CDR3 totals 17 residues. Per germline, CDR1 SGHTA and CDR2 FQGTGA. V trimming: 5 bases; J trimming: 4 bases; junction bases outside the gene matches: 14.